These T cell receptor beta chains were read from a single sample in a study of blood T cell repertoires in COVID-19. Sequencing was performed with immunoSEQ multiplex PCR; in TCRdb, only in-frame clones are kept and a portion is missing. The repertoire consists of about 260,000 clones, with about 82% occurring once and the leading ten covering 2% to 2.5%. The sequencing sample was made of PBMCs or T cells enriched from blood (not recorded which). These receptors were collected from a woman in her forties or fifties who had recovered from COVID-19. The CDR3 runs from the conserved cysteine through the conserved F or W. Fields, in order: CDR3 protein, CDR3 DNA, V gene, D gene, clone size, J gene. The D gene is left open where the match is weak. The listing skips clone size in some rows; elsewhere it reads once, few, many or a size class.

CDR3aa: CASSHGRVITGELFF
CDR3nt: TGTGCCAGTAGCCACGGGAGGGTGATAACCGGGGAGCTGTTTTTT
v_gene: TRBV19
d_gene: TRBD2
abundance: -
j_gene: TRBJ2-2

CDR3aa: CAWSLLRGDNEKLFF
CDR3nt: TGTGCCTGGAGTCTTCTCCGCGGGGACAATGAAAAACTGTTTTTT
v_gene: TRBV30
d_gene: -
abundance: -
j_gene: TRBJ1-4

CDR3aa: CASSVVRETQYF
CDR3nt: TGTGCCAGCAGCGTGGTCAGGGAGACCCAGTACTTC
v_gene: TRBV7-6
d_gene: -
abundance: -
j_gene: TRBJ2-5

CDR3aa: CAISEGGGNTEAFF
CDR3nt: TGTGCCATCAGTGAAGGTGGAGGGAACACTGAAGCTTTCTTT
v_gene: TRBV10-3
d_gene: -
abundance: few
j_gene: TRBJ1-1

CDR3aa: CASSLGGGGNQPQHF
CDR3nt: TGTGCCAGCAGCTTAGGAGGGGGCGGCAATCAGCCCCAGCATTTT
v_gene: TRBV7-2
d_gene: TRBD1
abundance: -
j_gene: TRBJ1-5

CDR3aa: CASSLTGRTNEKLFF
CDR3nt: TGTGCCAGCAGCTTGACAGGCCGAACTAATGAAAAACTGTTTTTT
v_gene: TRBV7-2
d_gene: -
abundance: -
j_gene: TRBJ1-4

CDR3aa: CASSFRAGGYNEQFF
CDR3nt: TGTGCCAGCAGCTTCCGAGCGGGAGGCTACAATGAGCAGTTCTTC
v_gene: TRBV5-6
d_gene: TRBD2
abundance: once
j_gene: TRBJ2-1

CDR3aa: CASSHGQGTYEQYF
CDR3nt: TGTGCCAGCAGCCATGGACAGGGGACCTACGAGCAGTACTTC
v_gene: TRBV6-5
d_gene: TRBD1
abundance: once
j_gene: TRBJ2-7

CDR3aa: CASSQEGPYGYTF
CDR3nt: TGCGCCAGCAGCCAAGAGGGGCCCTATGGCTACACCTTC
v_gene: TRBV4-3
d_gene: -
abundance: -
j_gene: TRBJ1-2

CDR3aa: CASSYHSTAKNEKLFF
CDR3nt: TGTGCCAGCAGTTACCATTCGACAGCTAAAAATGAAAAACTGTTTTTT
v_gene: TRBV6-5
d_gene: -
abundance: -
j_gene: TRBJ1-4

CDR3aa: CASSQDLGVGQPQHF
CDR3nt: TGCGCCAGCAGCCAAGACCTGGGCGTGGGTCAGCCCCAGCATTTT
v_gene: TRBV4-3
d_gene: -
abundance: -
j_gene: TRBJ1-5

CDR3aa: CASSVGSGRDLSSYEQYF
CDR3nt: TGTGCCAGCAGCGTGGGTAGCGGGAGGGATCTGAGCTCCTACGAGCAGTACTTC
v_gene: TRBV9
d_gene: TRBD2
abundance: -
j_gene: TRBJ2-7

CDR3aa: CAIRRGEPYEQYF
CDR3nt: TGTGCCATCCGGCGGGGGGAGCCCTACGAGCAGTACTTC
v_gene: TRBV10-3
d_gene: TRBD2
abundance: -
j_gene: TRBJ2-7

CDR3aa: CASSFGGDYGYTF
CDR3nt: TGTGCCAGCAGCTTCGGGGGGGACTATGGCTACACCTTC
v_gene: TRBV5-6
d_gene: -
abundance: -
j_gene: TRBJ1-2

CDR3aa: CASSLNQGASEEQYF
CDR3nt: TGTGCCAGCAGCTTGAATCAGGGGGCGTCAGAGGAGCAGTACTTC
v_gene: TRBV7-9
d_gene: TRBD1
abundance: -
j_gene: TRBJ2-7

CDR3aa: CASSLYRTRIAKNIQYF
CDR3nt: TGTGCCAGCAGTTTATATCGGACTCGGATAGCCAAAAACATTCAGTACTTC
v_gene: TRBV28
d_gene: -
abundance: -
j_gene: TRBJ2-4

CDR3aa: CASSQVVTVTPYEQYF
CDR3nt: TGCGCCAGCAGCCAAGTCGTGACAGTGACACCCTACGAGCAGTACTTC
v_gene: TRBV4-1
d_gene: -
abundance: few
j_gene: TRBJ2-7

CDR3aa: CSASLMGRGLTEAFF
CDR3nt: TGCAGTGCTAGTCTAATGGGGCGGGGGCTCACTGAAGCTTTCTTT
v_gene: TRBV20-1
d_gene: -
abundance: -
j_gene: TRBJ1-1

CDR3aa: CASSYSGVRREKLFF
CDR3nt: TGTGCCAGCAGTTACAGCGGAGTCCGCCGGGAAAAACTGTTTTTT
v_gene: TRBV6-5
d_gene: -
abundance: -
j_gene: TRBJ1-4

CDR3aa: CASSKGQGAPPPTDTQYF
CDR3nt: TGTGCCAGCAGCAAAGGACAGGGGGCTCCCCCCCCCACAGATACGCAGTATTTT
v_gene: TRBV21-1
d_gene: -
abundance: -
j_gene: TRBJ2-3

CDR3aa: CASSRLGIAGGSTDTQYF
CDR3nt: TGTGCCAGCAGCCGACTAGGAATAGCGGGCGGGAGCACAGATACGCAGTATTTT
v_gene: TRBV5-5
d_gene: TRBD2
abundance: -
j_gene: TRBJ2-3

CDR3aa: CASQIGGSGANVLTF
CDR3nt: TGTGCCAGTCAGATAGGGGGCTCTGGGGCCAACGTCCTGACTTTC
v_gene: TRBV19
d_gene: -
abundance: -
j_gene: TRBJ2-6

CDR3aa: CASSIGSTGGYGYTF
CDR3nt: TGTGCCAGTAGTATAGGGTCGACAGGAGGCTATGGCTACACCTTC
v_gene: TRBV19
d_gene: -
abundance: -
j_gene: TRBJ1-2

CDR3aa: CATMTSQNTGELFF
CDR3nt: TGTGCCACAATGACTAGCCAGAACACCGGGGAGCTGTTTTTT
v_gene: TRBV6-5
d_gene: TRBD2
abundance: once
j_gene: TRBJ2-2

CDR3aa: CASSSYRSSYEQYF
CDR3nt: TGTGCCAGCAGTTCCTACCGGAGCTCCTACGAGCAGTACTTC
v_gene: TRBV6-2/TRBV6-3
d_gene: -
abundance: -
j_gene: TRBJ2-7

CDR3aa: CATTPLGGFYEQYF
CDR3nt: TGTGCCACCACCCCGTTGGGGGGATTCTACGAGCAGTACTTC
v_gene: TRBV24-1
d_gene: -
abundance: -
j_gene: TRBJ2-7

CDR3aa: CASSLEGGTGNEQFF
CDR3nt: TGTGCTAGCAGCTTAGAGGGGGGGACAGGGAATGAGCAGTTCTTC
v_gene: TRBV7-7
d_gene: TRBD1
abundance: -
j_gene: TRBJ2-1

CDR3aa: CASSPAVQQGLETQYF
CDR3nt: TGTGCCAGCAGCCCAGCGGTCCAACAAGGGTTGGAGACCCAGTACTTC
v_gene: TRBV7-2
d_gene: -
abundance: -
j_gene: TRBJ2-5

CDR3aa: CASSSPSGYGELFF
CDR3nt: TGCGCCAGCAGCTCCCCGTCGGGTTATGGGGAGCTGTTTTTT
v_gene: TRBV5-1
d_gene: -
abundance: few
j_gene: TRBJ2-2

CDR3aa: CASSTGLAGGGNEQFF
CDR3nt: TGTGCCAGCAGTACGGGACTAGCGGGAGGGGGCAATGAGCAGTTCTTC
v_gene: TRBV27
d_gene: TRBD2
abundance: -
j_gene: TRBJ2-1

CDR3aa: CASSIRGPGQDNSGANVLTF
CDR3nt: TGTGCCAGTAGTATTAGGGGGCCGGGACAGGACAACTCTGGGGCCAACGTCCTGACTTTC
v_gene: TRBV19
d_gene: TRBD1
abundance: few
j_gene: TRBJ2-6

CDR3aa: CASSQGLGARTSGIFTSYEQYF
CDR3nt: TGTGCCAGCAGCCAAGGGCTCGGGGCCCGAACTAGCGGGATCTTTACCTCCTACGAGCAGTACTTC
v_gene: TRBV4-2
d_gene: TRBD2
abundance: -
j_gene: TRBJ2-7

CDR3aa: CASSSWDRPYEQYF
CDR3nt: TGTGCCAGCAGCTCCTGGGACAGACCCTACGAGCAGTACTTC
v_gene: TRBV3-1/TRBV3-2
d_gene: TRBD1
abundance: few
j_gene: TRBJ2-7

CDR3aa: CASGLGKSGRAGDTQYF
CDR3nt: TGTGCTAGTGGTTTGGGCAAGAGCGGGAGGGCGGGAGATACGCAGTATTTT
v_gene: TRBV12-5
d_gene: TRBD2
abundance: -
j_gene: TRBJ2-3

CDR3aa: CASSFQGARNTEAFF
CDR3nt: TGTGCCAGCAGCTTCCAGGGGGCGAGGAACACTGAAGCTTTCTTT
v_gene: TRBV5-6
d_gene: TRBD1
abundance: -
j_gene: TRBJ1-1

CDR3aa: CASSFGGFVGEQYF
CDR3nt: TGTGCCAGCAGCTTCGGGGGTTTCGTGGGCGAGCAGTACTTC
v_gene: TRBV7-2
d_gene: -
abundance: -
j_gene: TRBJ2-7

CDR3aa: CASSGLGGYEQYF
CDR3nt: TGTGCCAGCAGCGGTTTGGGGGGGTACGAGCAGTACTTC
v_gene: TRBV9
d_gene: TRBD2
abundance: -
j_gene: TRBJ2-7

CDR3aa: CASSPTGVFSYTF
CDR3nt: TGTGCCAGCAGCCCTACAGGGGTGTTTAGCTACACCTTC
v_gene: TRBV27
d_gene: TRBD1
abundance: -
j_gene: TRBJ1-2

CDR3aa: CASSLGSEQETQYF
CDR3nt: TGTGCCAGCAGCTTGGGGAGCGAGCAAGAGACCCAGTACTTC
v_gene: TRBV5-4
d_gene: -
abundance: once
j_gene: TRBJ2-5

CDR3aa: CASSQDLSGAREQFF
CDR3nt: TGTGCCAGCAGCCAAGATCTTTCAGGGGCAAGGGAGCAGTTCTTC
v_gene: TRBV14
d_gene: -
abundance: -
j_gene: TRBJ2-1

CDR3aa: CASRSRTPQEGYTF
CDR3nt: TGTGCCAGCAGGTCTCGGACACCCCAGGAAGGCTACACCTTC
v_gene: TRBV28
d_gene: -
abundance: few
j_gene: TRBJ1-2

CDR3aa: CASSTLISSYNEQFF
CDR3nt: TGTGCCAGCAGCACCCTGATCAGCTCCTACAATGAGCAGTTCTTC
v_gene: TRBV9
d_gene: -
abundance: -
j_gene: TRBJ2-1

CDR3aa: CASSPNLRPNTEAFF
CDR3nt: TGCGCCAGCAGCCCCAACCTGAGGCCGAACACTGAAGCTTTCTTT
v_gene: TRBV4-3
d_gene: -
abundance: -
j_gene: TRBJ1-1

CDR3aa: CASSPGLPPDTQYF
CDR3nt: TGTGCCAGCTCACCGGGACTCCCCCCAGATACGCAGTATTTT
v_gene: TRBV18
d_gene: -
abundance: -
j_gene: TRBJ2-3

CDR3aa: CASSLEKSGFSGNTIYF
CDR3nt: TGTGCCAGCAGCTTAGAAAAATCAGGGTTTTCTGGAAACACCATATATTTT
v_gene: TRBV7-2
d_gene: -
abundance: -
j_gene: TRBJ1-3

CDR3aa: CASSLDRFYEQYF
CDR3nt: TGTGCCAGCAGCTTAGACAGGTTCTACGAGCAGTACTTC
v_gene: TRBV7-2
d_gene: -
abundance: -
j_gene: TRBJ2-7

CDR3aa: CASSPPRGGNEKLFF
CDR3nt: TGTGCCAGCAGTCCTCCCCGGGGGGGCAATGAAAAACTGTTTTTT
v_gene: TRBV28
d_gene: -
abundance: -
j_gene: TRBJ1-4

CDR3aa: CASSPHGGNTIYF
CDR3nt: TGTGCCAGCAGCCCCCACGGGGGAAACACCATATATTTT
v_gene: TRBV7-2
d_gene: -
abundance: -
j_gene: TRBJ1-3

CDR3aa: CASSPPHRTGGLRGYTF
CDR3nt: TGTGCCAGTAGTCCGCCCCATAGGACAGGGGGCTTGCGTGGCTACACCTTC
v_gene: TRBV19
d_gene: TRBD1
abundance: -
j_gene: TRBJ1-2

CDR3aa: CAWGRDSPLHF
CDR3nt: TGTGCCTGGGGGAGGGATTCACCCCTCCACTTT
v_gene: TRBV30
d_gene: -
abundance: -
j_gene: TRBJ1-6

CDR3aa: CASSLGTGRTDTQYF
CDR3nt: TGTGCCAGCAGCTTAGGGACAGGACGCACAGATACGCAGTATTTT
v_gene: TRBV11-2
d_gene: TRBD1
abundance: -
j_gene: TRBJ2-3

CDR3aa: CASSPGRGLDTYEQYF
CDR3nt: TGTGCCAGTAGTCCCGGAAGGGGACTAGACACTTACGAGCAGTACTTC
v_gene: TRBV19
d_gene: TRBD2
abundance: -
j_gene: TRBJ2-7